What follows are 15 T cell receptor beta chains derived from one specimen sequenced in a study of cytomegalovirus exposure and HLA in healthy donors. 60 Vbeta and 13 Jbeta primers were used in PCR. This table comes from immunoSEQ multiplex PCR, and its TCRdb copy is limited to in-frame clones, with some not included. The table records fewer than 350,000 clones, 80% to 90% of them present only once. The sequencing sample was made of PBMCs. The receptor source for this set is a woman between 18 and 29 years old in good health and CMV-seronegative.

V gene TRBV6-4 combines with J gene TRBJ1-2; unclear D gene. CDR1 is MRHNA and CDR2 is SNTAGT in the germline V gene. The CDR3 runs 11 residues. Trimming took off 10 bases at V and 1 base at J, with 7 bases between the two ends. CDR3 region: CATRDNYGYTF. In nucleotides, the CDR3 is TGTGCCACCCGGGATAACTATGGCTACACCTTC.

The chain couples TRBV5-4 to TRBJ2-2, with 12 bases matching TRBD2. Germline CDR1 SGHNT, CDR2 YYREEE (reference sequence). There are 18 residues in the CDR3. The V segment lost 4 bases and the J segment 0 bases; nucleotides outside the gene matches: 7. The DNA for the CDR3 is TGTGCCAGCAGCGCATCCGGACTAGCGGGGCCGAACACCGGGGAGCTGTTTTTT. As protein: CASSASGLAGPNTGELFF.

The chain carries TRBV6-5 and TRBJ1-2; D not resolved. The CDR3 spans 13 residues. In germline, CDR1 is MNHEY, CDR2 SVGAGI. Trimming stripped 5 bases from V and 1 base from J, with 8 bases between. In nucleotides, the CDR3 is TGTGCCAGCAGTCCGACTGTTAACTATGGCTACACCTTC. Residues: CASSPTVNYGYTF.

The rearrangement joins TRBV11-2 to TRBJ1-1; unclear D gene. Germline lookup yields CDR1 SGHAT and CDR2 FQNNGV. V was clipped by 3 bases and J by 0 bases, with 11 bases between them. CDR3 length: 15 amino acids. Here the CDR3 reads CASSFGEAMNTEAFF. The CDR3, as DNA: TGTGCCAGCAGCTTCGGGGAGGCTATGAACACTGAAGCTTTCTTT.

The CDR3: CASSLLSGGPYNEQFF. The CDR3 nucleotides read TGTGCCAGCAGCTTGCTGAGCGGGGGCCCCTACAATGAGCAGTTCTTC. The rearrangement joins TRBV5-6 to TRBJ2-1; 8 bases map to TRBD2. Trimming at V came to 1 base and at J to 2 bases, leaving 5 bases not matched to a gene. CDR3 length equals 16 residues. Germline lookup yields CDR1 SGHDT and CDR2 YYEEEE. Full variable domain (rest looked up from reference TRBV5-6 and TRBJ2-1): DAGVTQSPTHLIKTRGQQVTLRCSPKSGHDTVSWYQQALGQGPQFIFQYYEEEERQRGNFPDRFSGHQFPNYSSELNVNALLLGDSALYLCASSLLSGGPYNEQFFGPGTRLTVL.

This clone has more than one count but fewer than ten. CDR3 DNA: TGTGCCAGCAGCTTAGCTTTAGGGTTAAAACGGGGGGACCTCTACGAGCAGTACTTC. It is translated as CASSLALGLKRGDLYEQYF. J is TRBJ2-7 and V is TRBV7-9, with 7 bases matching TRBD2. The CDR3 runs to 19 residues. CDR1 and CDR2 (germline): SEHNR, FQNEAQ (reference sequence). Losses at the gene ends were 0 bases for V and 3 bases for J; bases not matched to a gene: 17.

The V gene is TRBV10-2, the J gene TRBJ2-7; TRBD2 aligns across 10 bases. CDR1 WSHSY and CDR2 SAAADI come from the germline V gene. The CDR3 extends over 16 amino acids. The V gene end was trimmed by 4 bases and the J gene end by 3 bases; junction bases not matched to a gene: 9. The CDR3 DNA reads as TGCGCCAGCAGTGCAGGGAAGCGGGGGGGCAACTACGAGCAGTACTTC. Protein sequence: CASSAGKRGGNYEQYF.

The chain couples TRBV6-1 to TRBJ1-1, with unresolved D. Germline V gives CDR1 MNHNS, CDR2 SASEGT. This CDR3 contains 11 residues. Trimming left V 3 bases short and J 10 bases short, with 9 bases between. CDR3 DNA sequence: TGTGCCAGCAGTGATCTGGTCGGAGCTTTCTTT. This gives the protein CASSDLVGAFF.

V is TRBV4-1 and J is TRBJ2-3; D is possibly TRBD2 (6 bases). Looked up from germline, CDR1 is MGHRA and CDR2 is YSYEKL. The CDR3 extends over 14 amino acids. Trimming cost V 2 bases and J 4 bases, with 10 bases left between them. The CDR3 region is CASSQYRDSDTQYF. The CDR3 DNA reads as TGCGCCAGCAGCCAATATCGGGACTCAGATACGCAGTATTTT.

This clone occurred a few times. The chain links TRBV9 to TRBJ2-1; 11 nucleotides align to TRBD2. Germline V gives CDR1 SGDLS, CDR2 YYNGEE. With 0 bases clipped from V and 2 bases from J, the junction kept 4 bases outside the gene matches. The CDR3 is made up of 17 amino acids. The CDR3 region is CASSVGGSGGAYNEQFF. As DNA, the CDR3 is TGTGCCAGCAGCGTAGGGGGTAGCGGGGGGGCCTACAATGAGCAGTTCTTC.

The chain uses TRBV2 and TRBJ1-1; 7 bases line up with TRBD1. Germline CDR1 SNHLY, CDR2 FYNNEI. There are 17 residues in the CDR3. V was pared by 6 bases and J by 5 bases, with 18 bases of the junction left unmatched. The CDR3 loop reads CASRKERQGLSWTEAFF. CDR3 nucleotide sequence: TGTGCCAGCAGGAAAGAACGACAGGGTCTAAGTTGGACTGAAGCTTTCTTT. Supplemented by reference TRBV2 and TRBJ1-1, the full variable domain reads EPEVTQTPSHQVTQMGQEVILRCVPISNHLYFYWYRQILGQKVEFLVSFYNNEISEKSEIFDDQFSVERPDGSNFTLKIRSTKLEDSAMYFCASRKERQGLSWTEAFFGQGTRLTVV.

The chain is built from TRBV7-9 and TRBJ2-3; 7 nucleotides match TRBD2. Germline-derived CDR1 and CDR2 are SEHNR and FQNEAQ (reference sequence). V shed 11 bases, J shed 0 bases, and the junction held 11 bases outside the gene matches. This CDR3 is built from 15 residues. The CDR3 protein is CAGDTGTTSTDTQYF. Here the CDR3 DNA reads TGTGCCGGAGACACGGGGACTACTAGCACAGATACGCAGTATTTT.

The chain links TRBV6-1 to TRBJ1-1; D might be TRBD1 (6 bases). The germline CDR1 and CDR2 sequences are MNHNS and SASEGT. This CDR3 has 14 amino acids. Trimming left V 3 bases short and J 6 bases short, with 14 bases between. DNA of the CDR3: TGTGCCAGCAGTGATACCGCTGAGGGGGCTGAAGCTTTCTTT. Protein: CASSDTAEGAEAFF.

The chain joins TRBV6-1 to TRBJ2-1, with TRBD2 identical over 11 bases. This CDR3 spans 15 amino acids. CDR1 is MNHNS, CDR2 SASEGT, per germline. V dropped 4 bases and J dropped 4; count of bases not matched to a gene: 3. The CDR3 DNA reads TGTGCCAGCAGTGCCCTAGCGGGGGGATACAATGAGCAGTTCTTC. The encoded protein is CASSALAGGYNEQFF.

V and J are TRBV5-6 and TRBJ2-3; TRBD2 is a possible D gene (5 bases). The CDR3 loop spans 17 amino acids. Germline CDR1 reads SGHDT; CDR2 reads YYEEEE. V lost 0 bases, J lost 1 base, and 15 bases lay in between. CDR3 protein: CASSLGGLAPRTDTQYF. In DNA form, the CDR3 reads TGTGCCAGCAGCTTGGGAGGTTTAGCGCCTCGCACAGATACGCAGTATTTT.